The clone carrying this TCR beta chain has a count of ten or more. Its antigen is currently unknown. One end of the junction is discordant with germline, which a read error may explain. The CDR3 has 15 amino acids. Germline V CDR1 and CDR2: SGDLS, YYNGEE. MiXCR, applied by TCRdb to the multiplex PCR reads, yields one record per CDR3 protein. The sample consists of around 130,000 distinct CDR3 sequences, 30% to 35% of them appearing once. Axillary draining lymph nodes of breast cancer patients supplied the node samples. This sample was included in a study of breast tumors, draining lymph nodes, adjacent tissues. Study-level results: Luminal-like breast cancer showed significantly higher tumor–nontumor repertoire similarity than basal-like. Tumor T cell lymph node origin was a supported hypothesis, not proven. Tumors had less TCR diversity than lymph nodes, more than nontumor tissue. Findings are consistent with lymph node origin and intratumoral expansion of most tumor T cells.

The chain joins TRBV9 to TRBJ1-6; TRBD1 agrees at 9 bases. The sample consisted of axillary lymph node tissue. The TCR comes from a female donor with breast cancer. Some clones in this sample may be carry-over from other donors' samples. The CDR3 bases are TGTGCCAGCAGCGTAGGGGACAGGGAAAATTCACCCCCCCACTTT. It yields the protein CASSVGDRENSPPHF.